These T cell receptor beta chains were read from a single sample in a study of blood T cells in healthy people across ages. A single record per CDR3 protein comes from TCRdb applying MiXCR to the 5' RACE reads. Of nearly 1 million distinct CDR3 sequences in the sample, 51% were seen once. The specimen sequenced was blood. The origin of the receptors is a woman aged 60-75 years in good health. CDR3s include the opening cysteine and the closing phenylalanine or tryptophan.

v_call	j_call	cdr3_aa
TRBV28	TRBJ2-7	CASSLQGEGLYEQYF
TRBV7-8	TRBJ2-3	CASTPGGLASPDTQYF
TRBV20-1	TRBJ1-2	CSASPFGTGYGYTF
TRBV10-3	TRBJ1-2	CAITGTSFYGYTF
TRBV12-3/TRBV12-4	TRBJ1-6	CASSLQGVNSPLHF
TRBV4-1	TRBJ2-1	CASSQGEFSNEQFF
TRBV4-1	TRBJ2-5	CASSQARQVEETQYF
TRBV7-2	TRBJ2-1	CASSPRQGGEQFF
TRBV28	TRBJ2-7	CASSTGATGEQYF
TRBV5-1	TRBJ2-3	CASSVTVRGTDTQYF
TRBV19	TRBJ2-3	CASSIPRSTDTQYF
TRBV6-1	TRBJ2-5	CASSEAPGPQETQYF
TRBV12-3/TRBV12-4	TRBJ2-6	CASSYQTQGAGANVLTF
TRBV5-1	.	CASSPQPSGRFETQYF
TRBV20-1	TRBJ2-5	CSARVLAGLQETQYF
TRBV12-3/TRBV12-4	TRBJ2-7	CASSRGTLSYEQYF
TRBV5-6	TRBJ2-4	CASSLPWGAKNIQYF
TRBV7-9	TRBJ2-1	CASSLALAANEQFF
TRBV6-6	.	CASSYTGQGPSRETQYF
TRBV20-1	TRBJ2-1	CSAPAVGVIYNEQFF
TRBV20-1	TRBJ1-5	CSAREPYTEPQHF
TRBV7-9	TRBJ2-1	CASSSPKGHNEQFF
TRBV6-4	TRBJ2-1	CASRREGTSGSTEQFF
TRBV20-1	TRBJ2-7	CSAIVGGVYEQYF
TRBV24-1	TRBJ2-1	CATETSAHNERFF
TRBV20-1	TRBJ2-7	CSARVTSGRSFDEQYF
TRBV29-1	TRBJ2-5	CSVEASGSKTQYF
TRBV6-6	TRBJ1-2	CASSYKGSETNFFGYTF
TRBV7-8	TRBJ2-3	CASSLLNLGLAGETDTQYF
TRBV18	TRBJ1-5	CASSPFGGSDQPQHF
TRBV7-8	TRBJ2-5	CASSPGQGWQETQYF
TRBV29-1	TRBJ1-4	CSARGQINEKLFF
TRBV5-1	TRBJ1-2	CASSLGVFSGQNYGYTF
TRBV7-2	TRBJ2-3	CASSLVHWGTRSLDTQYF
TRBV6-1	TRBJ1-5	CASANREVLVHF
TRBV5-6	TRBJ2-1	CASSLAGGTDSYNEQFF
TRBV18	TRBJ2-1	CASSPPGTEQFF
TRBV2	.	CASRTDRLETQYF
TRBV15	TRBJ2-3	CATSRDLIERPSTDTQYF
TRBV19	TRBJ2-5	CASSMSETQYF
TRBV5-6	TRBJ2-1	CASSRGLPNEQFF
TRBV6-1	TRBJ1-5	CASRGEHELSNQPQHF
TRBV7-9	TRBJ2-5	CASRWGPGQKETQYF
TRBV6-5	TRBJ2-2	CASSASGSIAGELFF